This is a list of T cell receptor beta chains from one sample in a study of Graves' ophthalmopathy and Graves' hyperthyroidism. MiXCR, run by TCRdb on the multiplex PCR reads, gives a single entry per CDR3 protein. The sample has 450,000 to 600,000 distinct CDR3 sequences; roughly 39% are singletons. Source material: peripheral blood or thyroid tissue (not recorded which). The source is an adult man with Graves' hyperthyroidism. Each CDR3 is given with its conserved first and last residue. Some rows have no size entry. The others give once, few or many, or a class for an expanded clone.

abundance	v_gene	j_gene	CDR3aa
-	TRBV20-1	TRBJ2-7	CSARLGYNEQYF
few	TRBV4-1	TRBJ2-7	CASSQEVGLADMSYEQYF
-	TRBV30	TRBJ2-2	CAWSPTGVGELFF
-	TRBV7-9	TRBJ1-1	CASSLVGQGSTEAFF
-	TRBV7-9	TRBJ2-7	CASSFRDREGEQYF
-	TRBV5-8	TRBJ1-5	CASSLDRGQGNQPQHF
many	TRBV29-1	TRBJ1-4	CSGETNEKLFF
-	TRBV10-3	TRBJ2-6	CAISGTSGANVLTF
many	TRBV7-9	TRBJ1-2	CASSLAGTANYGYTF
-	TRBV2	TRBJ2-6	CASGGAASGANVLTF
many	TRBV20-1	TRBJ1-5	CSARGDRGDQPQHF
-	TRBV12-3/TRBV12-4	TRBJ1-2	CASSLALGTGGAGYTF
-	TRBV7-2	-	CASSYGQGKGNEQFF
many	TRBV29-1	TRBJ1-2	CSVFKGETVYGYTF
many	TRBV12-3/TRBV12-4	TRBJ1-2	CASSPYRVEGYTF
many	TRBV10-3	TRBJ1-2	CAIRPGRSSANYGYTF
many	TRBV7-8	TRBJ1-2	CASSLMGQLYGYTF
many	TRBV15	TRBJ1-2	CATSRDRVNYGYTF
-	TRBV24-1	TRBJ1-2	CATRPTGGAGYGYTF
many	TRBV11-3	TRBJ1-1	CASSLGQIEAFF
-	TRBV13	TRBJ2-7	CASSQEGRGRQYF
many	TRBV29-1	TRBJ1-1	CSACDMINTEAFF